The 6 T cell receptor beta chains below come from one sample, sequenced in a study of spatial heterogeneity in lung cancer. Via MiXCR, TCRdb re-called the 5' RACE reads, giving one row per CDR3 protein. The data show approximately 70,000 distinct CDR3 sequences, 8% to 9% seen once. Time point here: blood at routine non-recurrence follow-up after resection. The material was PBMCs, obtained at follow-up. The receptors shown here come from a female donor with early-stage non-small cell lung cancer.

This clonotype was seen a handful of times. The chain combines TRBV4-2 with TRBJ1-1; no firm D call. V was trimmed by 3 bases and J by 7 bases, leaving 15 bases between them. Germline V gene data show CDR1 as LGHNA and CDR2 as YNFKEQ. The CDR3 runs 14 residues. As DNA, the CDR3 is TGTGCCAGCAGCCAGTTGTTTTCCGGGAGTGAAGCTTTCTTT. Protein sequence: CASSQLFSGSEAFF.

This clonotype was counted many times. This rearrangement joins TRBV5-1 to TRBJ2-1, with a tentative D call TRBD2 (5 bases). Between the trimmed V and J ends, which lost 0 bases and 2 bases, there was a span of 9 bases. CDR1 and CDR2 from the germline V gene are SGHRS and YFSETQ. The CDR3 contains 15 residues. The CDR3 loop is CASSLGRGTYNEQFF. The CDR3 bases are TGCGCCAGCAGCTTGGGACGGGGTACCTACAATGAGCAGTTCTTC.

The CDR3 DNA reads TGTGCCTCCGGGGCGGAAGCTGGGGCCAACGTCCTGACTTTC. Translating it yields CASGAEAGANVLTF. The V and J genes are TRBV7-3 and TRBJ2-6, with D possibly being TRBD1 or TRBD2 (5 bases each). CDR3 length equals 14 residues. The V end was cut by 11 bases, the J end by 2 bases, with 13 bases between. CDR1 and CDR2 from the germline V gene are SGHTA and FQGTGA.

Note on this clonotype: Given a much more abundant clone one base away, this may be a read error. The rearrangement links TRBV5-4 to TRBJ2-2, with D possibly matching TRBD1 (6 bases). The CDR3 is 15 amino acids. Trimming removed 1 base at V and 1 base at J, with 8 bases between. CDR1 and CDR2 from the germline V gene are SGHNT and YYREEE (reference sequence). The CDR3 here is CASSLRQVNTGELFF. The DNA of the CDR3 is TGTGCCAGCAGCTTGAGACAGGTGAACACCGGGGAGCTGTTTTTT.

This clonotype has at least ten counts. The V and J genes are TRBV2 and TRBJ2-5; 11 bases align to TRBD1. The J segment lost 4 bases and the V segment lost 9 bases, leaving 4 bases of the junction unmatched. Germline CDR1 and CDR2: SNHLY and FYNNEI. CDR3 length equals 13 residues. CDR3 nucleotides: TGTGCCAGGGACGGGACAGGGGGAGAGACCCAGTACTTC. Translation: CARDGTGGETQYF.

This clonotype occurred many times. The genes are TRBV9 and TRBJ1-2, with 9 nucleotides matching TRBD1. CDR3 length equals 15 residues. The germline gives CDR1 SGDLS, CDR2 YYNGEE. With 0 bases clipped from V and 4 bases from J, the junction kept 4 bases outside the gene matches. CDR3 coding DNA: TGTGCCAGCAGCGTAGCCGGGACAGGGCCCTATGGCTACACCTTC. This encodes CASSVAGTGPYGYTF. Complete variable domain (other parts from reference TRBV9 and TRBJ1-2): DSGVTQTPKHLITATGQRVTLRCSPRSGDLSVYWYQQSLDQGLQFLIQYYNGEERAKGNILERFSAQQFPDLHSELNLSSLELGDSALYFCASSVAGTGPYGYTFGSGTRLTVV.